The rows below give T cell receptor beta chains drawn from one sample of a study of cytomegalovirus exposure and HLA in healthy donors. The method was immunoSEQ multiplex PCR; TCRdb's version includes in-frame clones alone and lacks a portion of them. The sample consists of about 140,000 clones, approximately 87% of them appearing once. The sequenced sample was PBMCs. The receptors were gathered from a man aged 18 to 35 in good health and CMV-seronegative. Each CDR3 is given with its conserved first and last residue. The order of the fields is clone size, V gene, J gene, D gene, CDR3 length, CDR3 DNA, CDR3 protein. A D gene is named only where the DNA matches it firmly. Part of the rows lack a size; the others show once, few, many or a class for expanded clones.

clone_size: NA; v_call: TRBV30; j_call: TRBJ2-5; d_call: NA; cdr3_length: 13; cdr3_nt: TGTGCCTGGAGTGGTATCCGTCAAGAGACCCAGTACTTC; cdr3_aa: CAWSGIRQETQYF
clone_size: NA; v_call: TRBV19; j_call: TRBJ1-5; d_call: NA; cdr3_length: 15; cdr3_nt: TGTGCCAGTAGTATTTCAGGGTCTCCGGAGCAGCCCCAGCATTTT; cdr3_aa: CASSISGSPEQPQHF
clone_size: NA; v_call: TRBV6-1; j_call: TRBJ2-1; d_call: NA; cdr3_length: 15; cdr3_nt: TGTGCCAGCAGTGCGGCAGCCGGGTCCTACAATGAGCAGTTCTTC; cdr3_aa: CASSAAAGSYNEQFF
clone_size: NA; v_call: TRBV27; j_call: TRBJ2-1; d_call: NA; cdr3_length: 14; cdr3_nt: TGTGCCAGCAGTTTATCGTACAGGGCGGATGAGCAGTTCTTC; cdr3_aa: CASSLSYRADEQFF
clone_size: NA; v_call: TRBV20-1; j_call: TRBJ2-1; d_call: TRBD1; cdr3_length: 11; cdr3_nt: TGCAGTGCTAGAGAGGACAGGGAGCAGTTCTTC; cdr3_aa: CSAREDREQFF
clone_size: NA; v_call: TRBV28; j_call: TRBJ1-2; d_call: NA; cdr3_length: 12; cdr3_nt: TGTGCCAGCAGCTACAGCGGGAATGGCTACACCTTC; cdr3_aa: CASSYSGNGYTF
clone_size: NA; v_call: TRBV19; j_call: TRBJ1-1; d_call: TRBD1; cdr3_length: 15; cdr3_nt: TGTGCCAGTAGTCGTGGACGGACAGGCTACACTGAAGCTTTCTTT; cdr3_aa: CASSRGRTGYTEAFF
clone_size: NA; v_call: TRBV15; j_call: TRBJ2-6; d_call: TRBD1; cdr3_length: 20; cdr3_nt: TGTGCCACCAACACGGTAAAGGACAGGGGCCCATTCTCTGGGGCCAACGTCCTGACTTTC; cdr3_aa: CATNTVKDRGPFSGANVLTF
clone_size: NA; v_call: TRBV11-2; j_call: TRBJ2-7; d_call: TRBD1; cdr3_length: 15; cdr3_nt: TGTGCCAGCAGTTTTAATACGGGACAGCCCTACGAGCAGTACTTC; cdr3_aa: CASSFNTGQPYEQYF
clone_size: NA; v_call: TRBV5-1; j_call: TRBJ2-4; d_call: TRBD1; cdr3_length: 14; cdr3_nt: TGCGCCAGCAGCTTCCGGGACAGGGGAAACATTCAGTACTTC; cdr3_aa: CASSFRDRGNIQYF
clone_size: NA; v_call: TRBV6-1; j_call: TRBJ1-1; d_call: TRBD1; cdr3_length: 13; cdr3_nt: TGTGCCAGCAGTGAAGGACAGGGGGAGAGTGCTTTCTTT; cdr3_aa: CASSEGQGESAFF
clone_size: once; v_call: TRBV5-1; j_call: TRBJ2-2; d_call: NA; cdr3_length: 17; cdr3_nt: TGCGCCAGCAGCCACTCGTGGCTAGATGTTTCGGCCGGGGAGCTGTTTTTT; cdr3_aa: CASSHSWLDVSAGELFF
clone_size: NA; v_call: TRBV28; j_call: TRBJ2-7; d_call: NA; cdr3_length: 14; cdr3_nt: TGTGCCATCGGGCGACAAGTAGGGGCCTACGAGCAGTACTTC; cdr3_aa: CAIGRQVGAYEQYF
clone_size: NA; v_call: TRBV7-9; j_call: TRBJ1-4; d_call: NA; cdr3_length: 13; cdr3_nt: TGTGCCAGCGGAACAGGGCGGAATGAAAAACTGTTTTTT; cdr3_aa: CASGTGRNEKLFF
clone_size: NA; v_call: TRBV11-2; j_call: TRBJ2-6; d_call: TRBD1; cdr3_length: 18; cdr3_nt: TGTGCCAGCAGTTGGACCGGGACAGGGTCATCTGGGGCCAACGTCCTGACTTTC; cdr3_aa: CASSWTGTGSSGANVLTF
clone_size: NA; v_call: TRBV5-6; j_call: TRBJ2-1; d_call: TRBD2; cdr3_length: 16; cdr3_nt: TGTGCCAGCAGCTCAACGACTAGCGGGATTTACAATGAGCAGTTCTTC; cdr3_aa: CASSSTTSGIYNEQFF
clone_size: NA; v_call: TRBV10-3; j_call: TRBJ1-1; d_call: TRBD1; cdr3_length: 14; cdr3_nt: TGTGCCATCAGTGACTCAAACCGACAGGGTGAAGCTTTCTTT; cdr3_aa: CAISDSNRQGEAFF
clone_size: NA; v_call: TRBV6-1; j_call: TRBJ2-3; d_call: NA; cdr3_length: 15; cdr3_nt: TGTGCCAGCAGGAAGGGGGGGGGCAGTACAGATACGCAGTATTTT; cdr3_aa: CASRKGGGSTDTQYF
clone_size: NA; v_call: TRBV7-8; j_call: TRBJ1-5; d_call: NA; cdr3_length: 14; cdr3_nt: TGTGCCAGCAGCTTAGCGCCGGGGAATCAGCCCCAGCATTTT; cdr3_aa: CASSLAPGNQPQHF
clone_size: NA; v_call: TRBV5-6; j_call: TRBJ1-1; d_call: TRBD1; cdr3_length: 14; cdr3_nt: TGTGCCAGCAGCTGGGACAGGGGGAGCACTGAAGCTTTCTTT; cdr3_aa: CASSWDRGSTEAFF
clone_size: NA; v_call: TRBV18; j_call: TRBJ2-3; d_call: NA; cdr3_length: 12; cdr3_nt: TGTGCCAGCTCACCATATTTGGATACGCAGTATTTT; cdr3_aa: CASSPYLDTQYF
clone_size: NA; v_call: TRBV29-1; j_call: TRBJ2-3; d_call: TRBD2; cdr3_length: 15; cdr3_nt: TGCAGCGTGGAGGGGACTAGCGGGGTCACAGATACGCAGTATTTT; cdr3_aa: CSVEGTSGVTDTQYF
clone_size: NA; v_call: TRBV15; j_call: TRBJ2-7; d_call: NA; cdr3_length: 16; cdr3_nt: TGTGCCACCAGCAGAGATCGAGCGGAGTACTCCTACGAGCAGTACTTC; cdr3_aa: CATSRDRAEYSYEQYF
clone_size: NA; v_call: TRBV18; j_call: TRBJ1-1; d_call: NA; cdr3_length: 15; cdr3_nt: TGTGCCAGCTCACTGAAGACAGGCTGGAACACTGAAGCTTTCTTT; cdr3_aa: CASSLKTGWNTEAFF
clone_size: once; v_call: TRBV19; j_call: TRBJ2-4; d_call: TRBD2; cdr3_length: 17; cdr3_nt: TGTGCCAGTAGTATCTGGTTGACTAGCGGGGAAAAAAACATTCAGTACTTC; cdr3_aa: CASSIWLTSGEKNIQYF
clone_size: NA; v_call: TRBV10-3; j_call: TRBJ2-5; d_call: TRBD2; cdr3_length: 18; cdr3_nt: TGTGCCATCAGTGATAGGCTGGAGGGAGCGGGAGCGATGGAGACCCAGTACTTC; cdr3_aa: CAISDRLEGAGAMETQYF
clone_size: NA; v_call: TRBV19; j_call: TRBJ2-1; d_call: TRBD1; cdr3_length: 16; cdr3_nt: TGTGCCAGTAGTCCCGACAGGGCGAACCCTAACAATGAGCAGTTCTTC; cdr3_aa: CASSPDRANPNNEQFF
clone_size: NA; v_call: TRBV9; j_call: TRBJ1-2; d_call: TRBD1; cdr3_length: 14; cdr3_nt: TGTGCCAGCAGTGCCAGGACAGGGACCTATGGCTACACCTTC; cdr3_aa: CASSARTGTYGYTF
clone_size: NA; v_call: TRBV6-1; j_call: TRBJ2-7; d_call: TRBD1; cdr3_length: 14; cdr3_nt: TGTGCCAGCAGTGTGGGGACAGGAACCTACGAGCAGTACTTC; cdr3_aa: CASSVGTGTYEQYF
clone_size: NA; v_call: TRBV5-5; j_call: TRBJ1-1; d_call: NA; cdr3_length: 17; cdr3_nt: TGTGCCAGCAGCTCAAGGGCGTTACGGGAGATGAACACTGAAGCTTTCTTT; cdr3_aa: CASSSRALREMNTEAFF
clone_size: few; v_call: TRBV18; j_call: TRBJ1-5; d_call: NA; cdr3_length: 14; cdr3_nt: TGTGCCAGCTCCGAGTCACCCAAGAATCAGCCCCAGCATTTT; cdr3_aa: CASSESPKNQPQHF
clone_size: NA; v_call: TRBV29-1; j_call: TRBJ2-3; d_call: TRBD1; cdr3_length: 14; cdr3_nt: TGCAGCGTTCAAGGGACAGGGGACGCAGATACGCAGTATTTT; cdr3_aa: CSVQGTGDADTQYF
clone_size: NA; v_call: TRBV11-2; j_call: TRBJ2-5; d_call: TRBD1; cdr3_length: 13; cdr3_nt: TGTGCCAGCAGCGCCGGACAGGGAGAGACCCAGTACTTC; cdr3_aa: CASSAGQGETQYF
clone_size: NA; v_call: TRBV6-1; j_call: TRBJ2-1; d_call: NA; cdr3_length: 13; cdr3_nt: TGTGCCAGCAGTGATTGGCAGGACAATGAGCAGTTCTTC; cdr3_aa: CASSDWQDNEQFF
clone_size: NA; v_call: TRBV11-2; j_call: TRBJ2-7; d_call: NA; cdr3_length: 15; cdr3_nt: TGTGCCAGCAGCTTACGACTAACCACGACCTACGAGCAGTACTTC; cdr3_aa: CASSLRLTTTYEQYF
clone_size: NA; v_call: TRBV18; j_call: TRBJ2-2; d_call: TRBD1; cdr3_length: 17; cdr3_nt: TGTGCCAGCTCACCAGGGACAGATCTAATGAACACCGGGGAGCTGTTTTTT; cdr3_aa: CASSPGTDLMNTGELFF
clone_size: NA; v_call: TRBV27; j_call: TRBJ1-5; d_call: TRBD1; cdr3_length: 17; cdr3_nt: TGTGCCAGCGGACTGGCCGGGACAGAATCGGCGCGGCAGCCCCAGCATTTT; cdr3_aa: CASGLAGTESARQPQHF
clone_size: NA; v_call: TRBV16; j_call: TRBJ1-1; d_call: NA; cdr3_length: 15; cdr3_nt: TGTGCCAGCAGCCAACTTGGGGCGGAGAACACTGAAGCTTTCTTT; cdr3_aa: CASSQLGAENTEAFF
clone_size: NA; v_call: TRBV19; j_call: TRBJ2-5; d_call: NA; cdr3_length: 11; cdr3_nt: TGTGCCAGTAGTCCCGGGACATCCCAGTACTTC; cdr3_aa: CASSPGTSQYF
clone_size: NA; v_call: TRBV28; j_call: TRBJ1-5; d_call: TRBD1; cdr3_length: 14; cdr3_nt: TGTGCCAGTGGGACAGGGGGAAGCAATCAGCCCCAGCATTTT; cdr3_aa: CASGTGGSNQPQHF
clone_size: NA; v_call: TRBV7-8; j_call: TRBJ2-2; d_call: NA; cdr3_length: 16; cdr3_nt: TGTGCCAGCAGCTACCGACTAAAAGTGGACACCGGGGAGCTGTTTTTT; cdr3_aa: CASSYRLKVDTGELFF
clone_size: NA; v_call: TRBV7-2; j_call: TRBJ2-1; d_call: NA; cdr3_length: 17; cdr3_nt: TGTGCCAGCAGCTTTTTCCCGCGGGCCGAGGGTGGCAATGAGCAGTTCTTC; cdr3_aa: CASSFFPRAEGGNEQFF
clone_size: NA; v_call: TRBV7-9; j_call: TRBJ1-4; d_call: NA; cdr3_length: 15; cdr3_nt: TGTGCCAGCAGCGGAACCGGGACACTTCAAGAAAAACTGTTTTTT; cdr3_aa: CASSGTGTLQEKLFF
clone_size: NA; v_call: TRBV7-9; j_call: TRBJ2-1; d_call: TRBD2; cdr3_length: 14; cdr3_nt: TGTGCCAGCAGGCCAGCGGGGGGCTACAATGAGCAGTTCTTC; cdr3_aa: CASRPAGGYNEQFF
clone_size: many; v_call: TRBV7-9; j_call: TRBJ2-7; d_call: TRBD2; cdr3_length: 17; cdr3_nt: TGTGCCAGCAGCTTAGCCGGGACTAGCGAACACTCCTACGAGCAGTACTTC; cdr3_aa: CASSLAGTSEHSYEQYF
clone_size: NA; v_call: TRBV6-1; j_call: TRBJ2-1; d_call: TRBD2; cdr3_length: 15; cdr3_nt: TGTGCCAGCCGTGCAAGCGGGGATTACTACAATGAGCAGTTCTTC; cdr3_aa: CASRASGDYYNEQFF
clone_size: NA; v_call: TRBV5-1; j_call: TRBJ2-5; d_call: NA; cdr3_length: 17; cdr3_nt: TGCGCCAGCAGCTCGAGAGGGGGAAGGACGTTCTGGGAGACCCAGTACTTC; cdr3_aa: CASSSRGGRTFWETQYF
clone_size: NA; v_call: TRBV18; j_call: TRBJ2-7; d_call: TRBD2; cdr3_length: 18; cdr3_nt: TGTGCCAGCTCACCTTGGACGCGGACTAGCGGGGCCTCCTACGAGCAGTACTTC; cdr3_aa: CASSPWTRTSGASYEQYF
clone_size: NA; v_call: TRBV5-4; j_call: TRBJ1-3; d_call: NA; cdr3_length: 15; cdr3_nt: TGTGCCAGCAGCTTGGAGCCGACTTCTGGAAACACCATATATTTT; cdr3_aa: CASSLEPTSGNTIYF
clone_size: NA; v_call: TRBV27; j_call: TRBJ2-2; d_call: TRBD2; cdr3_length: 14; cdr3_nt: TGTGCCAGCAGAAACGGGGGGGGCACCGGGGAGCTGTTTTTT; cdr3_aa: CASRNGGGTGELFF
clone_size: NA; v_call: TRBV12-5; j_call: TRBJ1-5; d_call: NA; cdr3_length: 13; cdr3_nt: TGTGCTAGTGGTTTGGCCTCCGTAGAGCCCCAGCATTTT; cdr3_aa: CASGLASVEPQHF
clone_size: NA; v_call: TRBV4-3; j_call: TRBJ2-7; d_call: NA; cdr3_length: 15; cdr3_nt: TGCGCCAGCAGCCAAGTTCGGGATTCGTACTACGAGCAGTACTTC; cdr3_aa: CASSQVRDSYYEQYF
clone_size: few; v_call: TRBV10-3; j_call: TRBJ1-2; d_call: NA; cdr3_length: 13; cdr3_nt: TGTGCCACAAACAGGGACCCTAACTATGGCTACACCTTC; cdr3_aa: CATNRDPNYGYTF